The source of this TCR beta chain is a study of OX40 agonist ivuxolimab in advanced cancers. Findings and limits, study-wide: Some patients without response likewise showed low normalized clonal expansion.

Data came from immunoSEQ multiplex PCR; TCRdb stores just in-frame clones and leaves some out. Of 85,000 to 100,000 clones listed, roughly nine tenths are singletons. The CDR3 runs to 12 residues. Germline lookup yields CDR1 SNHLY and CDR2 FYNNEI. V dropped 4 bases and J dropped 7 bases, with 8 bases sitting between them. Comment on this clone: The target antigen is unknown.

The TCR comes from an adult with an advanced solid tumor such as melanoma, head and neck, liver or kidney cancer. This sequence joins TRBV2 and TRBJ1-5; TRBD1 might be the D (6 bases). The sample here was CD4+ or CD8+ T cells sorted from blood, taken in a trial of the OX40 agonist ivuxolimab. The CDR3 nucleotides read TGTGCCAGCAGTGCTGGGGGCCAGCCCCAGCATTTT. Protein product: CASSAGGQPQHF.